This TCR beta chain is drawn from a study of blood T cell repertoires in COVID-19. This clone was detected once. CDR1 is SGHRS and CDR2 is YFSETQ in the germline V gene. The CDR3 covers 14 residues. Trimming took 4 bases from V and 4 from J; bases not matched to a gene: 3. Measured with immunoSEQ multiplex PCR; TCRdb has only the in-frame clones, and not every one. The table records under 250,000 clones, nearly 95% of them present only once. The specimen sequenced was peripheral blood. The chain is built from TRBV5-1 and TRBJ1-3, with 9 bases identical to TRBD1. This receptor was identified in a man aged 25-45 years with COVID-19, enrolled during active disease. DNA for the CDR3: TGCGCCAGCAGCCACGGGACAGGGGGAAACACCATATATTTT. It encodes CASSHGTGGNTIYF.